This T cell receptor (beta chain) is from a study of shared clonotypes between healthy human individuals. As for this clone: Other DNA sequences in this sample translate to the same CDR3.

The V and J ends lost 3 bases and 4 bases respectively, with 6 bases between them. The CDR3 length is 13 residues. CDR1 is MNHEY and CDR2 is SVGAGI in the germline V gene. Clones were sequenced by immunoSEQ multiplex PCR, and TCRdb holds only the in-frame ones, with some missing. The data show 650,000 to 800,000 clones, with around 92% seen just once and nearly 25% held by the top ten. Terminally differentiated effector memory CD45RA+ cells were left out of the naive CD8 fraction, which was CD45RO-negative and positively selected for CCR7. This TCR came from a man younger than 40 in good health. The chain combines TRBV6-5 with TRBJ2-2; D not resolved. The sequenced sample consisted of naive CD8+ T cells sorted from blood. The CDR3 spells CASSYSPTGELFF. The CDR3 region has the DNA TGTGCCAGCAGTTATTCTCCCACCGGGGAGCTGTTTTTT.